This T cell receptor (beta chain) was obtained from a study of cytomegalovirus exposure and HLA in healthy donors. Details on this clone: No antigen is known for it.

V was clipped by 9 bases and J by 0 bases, with 11 bases between them. The CDR3 runs 13 residues. Germline CDR1 ENHRY, CDR2 SYGVKD. In the PCR, 60 Vbeta and 13 Jbeta primers were used. Sequencing was performed with immunoSEQ multiplex PCR; in TCRdb, only in-frame clones are kept and a portion is missing. The sample lists some 150,000 clones; roughly 85% were seen once. General study points: Based on reports, TCR beta sequences accurately predicted HLA-A and HLA-B alleles for most subjects.

Sequenced input: PBMCs. The chain recombines TRBV10-3 with TRBJ1-1, with a tentative D call TRBD1 (5 bases). This TCR was recovered from a man between 35 and 55 years old in good health and CMV-seronegative. The CDR3 sequence: CAISTTVNTEAFF. Here the CDR3 DNA reads TGTGCCATATCAACGACAGTGAACACTGAAGCTTTCTTT.